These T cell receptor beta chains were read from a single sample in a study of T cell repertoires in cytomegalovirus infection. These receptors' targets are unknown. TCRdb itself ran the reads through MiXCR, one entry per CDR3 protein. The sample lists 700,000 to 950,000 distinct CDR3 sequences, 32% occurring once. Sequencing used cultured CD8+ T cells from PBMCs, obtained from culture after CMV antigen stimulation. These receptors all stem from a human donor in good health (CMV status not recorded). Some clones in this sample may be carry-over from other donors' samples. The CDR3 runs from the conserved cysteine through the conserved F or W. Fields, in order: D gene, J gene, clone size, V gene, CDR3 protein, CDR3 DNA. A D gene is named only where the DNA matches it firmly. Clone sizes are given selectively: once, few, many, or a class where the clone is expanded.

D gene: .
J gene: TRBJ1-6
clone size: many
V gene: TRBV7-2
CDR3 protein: CASSSTFVGGRSSYNSPLHF
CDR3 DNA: TGTGCCAGCAGCTCCACCTTCGTTGGGGGACGGAGCTCCTATAATTCACCCCTCCACTTT

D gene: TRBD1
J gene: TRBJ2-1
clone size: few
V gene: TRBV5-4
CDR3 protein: CASSIDRAHYNEQFF
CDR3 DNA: TGTGCCAGCAGCATAGACAGGGCCCACTACAATGAGCAGTTCTTC

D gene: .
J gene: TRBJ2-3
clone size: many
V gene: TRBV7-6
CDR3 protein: CASGSDTQYF
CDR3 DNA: TGTGCCAGCGGTTCAGATACGCAGTATTTT

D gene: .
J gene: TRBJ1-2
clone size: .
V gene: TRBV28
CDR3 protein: CASSLSSGNSLIGYTF
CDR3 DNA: TGTGCCAGCAGTTTATCTTCGGGAAATAGCCTCATTGGCTACACCTTC

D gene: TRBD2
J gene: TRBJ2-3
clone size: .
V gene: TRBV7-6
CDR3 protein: CASSSDSGASTDTQYF
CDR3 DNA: TGTGCCAGCAGCTCCGATAGCGGGGCTAGCACAGATACGCAGTATTTT

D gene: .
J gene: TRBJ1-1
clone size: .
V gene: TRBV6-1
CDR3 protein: CASSTFLAPEAFF
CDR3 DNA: TGTGCCAGCAGTACCTTTTTGGCCCCTGAAGCTTTCTTT

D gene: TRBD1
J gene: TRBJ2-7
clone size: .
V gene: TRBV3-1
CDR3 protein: CASSPGQGSPEQYF
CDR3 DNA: TGTGCCAGCAGCCCGGGACAGGGATCTCCCGAGCAGTACTTC

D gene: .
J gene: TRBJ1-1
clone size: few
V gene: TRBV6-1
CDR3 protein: CASSDHLGRAIAEAFF
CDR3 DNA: TGTGCCAGCAGTGACCACCTAGGACGCGCGATCGCTGAAGCTTTCTTT

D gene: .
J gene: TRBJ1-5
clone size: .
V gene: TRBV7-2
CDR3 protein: CASSLVGAGQPQHF
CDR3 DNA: TGTGCCAGCAGCTTAGTCGGGGCCGGTCAGCCCCAGCATTTT

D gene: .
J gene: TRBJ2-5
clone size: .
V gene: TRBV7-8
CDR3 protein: CASSPRGLISGSQETQYF
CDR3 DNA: TGTGCCAGCAGCCCCCGCGGGCTCATCTCCGGCTCTCAAGAGACCCAGTACTTC

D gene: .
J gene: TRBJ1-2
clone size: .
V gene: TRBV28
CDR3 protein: CASSFALPRWTDPNYGYTF
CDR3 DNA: TGTGCCAGCAGTTTTGCCCTTCCCAGGTGGACAGATCCTAACTATGGCTACACCTTC

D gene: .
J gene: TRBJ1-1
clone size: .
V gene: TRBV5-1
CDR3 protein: CASSPRALNTEAFF
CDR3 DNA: TGCGCCAGCAGCCCCCGGGCCCTGAACACTGAAGCTTTCTTT

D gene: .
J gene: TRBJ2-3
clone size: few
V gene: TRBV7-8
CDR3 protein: CASTFPRWGARRSADTQYF
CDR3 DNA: TGTGCCAGCACCTTTCCTCGGTGGGGGGCGCGAAGGAGTGCAGATACGCAGTATTTT

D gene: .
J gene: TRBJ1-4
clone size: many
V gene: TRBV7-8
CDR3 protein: CASSANEKLFF
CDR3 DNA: TGTGCCAGCAGCGCAAATGAAAAACTGTTTTTT

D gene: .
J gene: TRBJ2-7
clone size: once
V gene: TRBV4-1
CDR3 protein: CASSQERSGITYEQYF
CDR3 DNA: TGCGCCAGCAGCCAAGAGAGGTCAGGGATCACCTACGAGCAGTACTTC

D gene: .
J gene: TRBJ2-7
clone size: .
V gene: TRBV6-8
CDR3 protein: CASLGGSPYEQYF
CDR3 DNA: TGTGCCAGCCTGGGGGGATCCCCCTACGAGCAGTACTTC